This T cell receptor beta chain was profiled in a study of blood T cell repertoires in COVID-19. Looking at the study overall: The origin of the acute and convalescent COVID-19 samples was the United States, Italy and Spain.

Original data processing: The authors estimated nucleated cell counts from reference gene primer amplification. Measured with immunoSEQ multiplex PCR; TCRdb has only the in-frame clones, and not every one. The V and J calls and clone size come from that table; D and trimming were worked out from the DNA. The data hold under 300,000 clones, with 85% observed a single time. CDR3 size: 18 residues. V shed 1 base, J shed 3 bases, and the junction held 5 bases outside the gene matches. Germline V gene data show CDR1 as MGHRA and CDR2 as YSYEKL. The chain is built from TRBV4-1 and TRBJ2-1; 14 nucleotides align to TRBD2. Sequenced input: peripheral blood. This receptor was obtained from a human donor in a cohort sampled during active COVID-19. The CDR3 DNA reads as TGCGCCAGCAGCCAAGGTGGGACTAGCGGGAGCTTCTACAATGAGCAGTTCTTC. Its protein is CASSQGGTSGSFYNEQFF.